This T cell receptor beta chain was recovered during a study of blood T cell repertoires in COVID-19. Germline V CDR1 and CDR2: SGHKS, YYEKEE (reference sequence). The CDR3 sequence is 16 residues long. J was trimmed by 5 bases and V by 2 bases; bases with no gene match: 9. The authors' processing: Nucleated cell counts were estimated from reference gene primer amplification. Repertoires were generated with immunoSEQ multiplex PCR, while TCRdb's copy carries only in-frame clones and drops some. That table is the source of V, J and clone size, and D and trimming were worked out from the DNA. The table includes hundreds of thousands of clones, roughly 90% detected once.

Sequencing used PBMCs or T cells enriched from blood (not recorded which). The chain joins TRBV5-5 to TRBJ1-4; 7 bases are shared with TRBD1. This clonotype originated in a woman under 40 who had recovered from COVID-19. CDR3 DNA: TGTGCCAGCAGCTTTAGGCCGGGACAGAAAAATGAAAAACTGTTTTTT. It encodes CASSFRPGQKNEKLFF.